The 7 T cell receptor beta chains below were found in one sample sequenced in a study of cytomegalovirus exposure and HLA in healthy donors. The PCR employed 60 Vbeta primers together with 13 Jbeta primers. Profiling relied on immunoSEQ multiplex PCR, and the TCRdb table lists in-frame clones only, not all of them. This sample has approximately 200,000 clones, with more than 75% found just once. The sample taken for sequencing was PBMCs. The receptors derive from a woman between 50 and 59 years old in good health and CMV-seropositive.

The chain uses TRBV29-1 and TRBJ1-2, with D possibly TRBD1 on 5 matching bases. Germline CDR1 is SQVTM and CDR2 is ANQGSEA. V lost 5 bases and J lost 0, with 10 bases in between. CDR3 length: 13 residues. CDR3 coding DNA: TGCAGCGTTCATGGGGGGGCTAACTATGGCTACACCTTC. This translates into CSVHGGANYGYTF.

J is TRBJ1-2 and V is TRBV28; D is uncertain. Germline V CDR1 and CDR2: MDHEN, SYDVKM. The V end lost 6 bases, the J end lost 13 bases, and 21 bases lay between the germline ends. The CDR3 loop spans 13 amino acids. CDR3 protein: CASRSPSLTMGTF. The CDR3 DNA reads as TGTGCCAGCAGATCCCCCTCCCTAACTATGGGCACCTTC.

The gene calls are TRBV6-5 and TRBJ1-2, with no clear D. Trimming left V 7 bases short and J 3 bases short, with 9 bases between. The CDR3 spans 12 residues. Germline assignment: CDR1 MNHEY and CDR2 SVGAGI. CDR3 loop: CASKEGDYGYTF. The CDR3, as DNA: TGTGCCAGCAAGGAGGGAGACTATGGCTACACCTTC.

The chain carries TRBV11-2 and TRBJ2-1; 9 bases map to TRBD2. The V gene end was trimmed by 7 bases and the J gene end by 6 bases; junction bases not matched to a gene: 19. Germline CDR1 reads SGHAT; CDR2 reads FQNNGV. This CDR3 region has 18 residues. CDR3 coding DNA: TGTGCCAGCAAACGAGGACAGGTGCTAGCGGGAAAGGGCAATGAGCAGTTCTTC. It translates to CASKRGQVLAGKGNEQFF.

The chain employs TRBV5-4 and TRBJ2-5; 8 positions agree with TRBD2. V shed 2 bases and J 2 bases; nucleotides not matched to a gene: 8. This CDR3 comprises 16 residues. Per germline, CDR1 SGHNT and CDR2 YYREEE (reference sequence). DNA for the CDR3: TGTGCCAGCAGCTTAAGTGTCAGCGGGGGACAAGAGACCCAGTACTTC. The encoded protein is CASSLSVSGGQETQYF.

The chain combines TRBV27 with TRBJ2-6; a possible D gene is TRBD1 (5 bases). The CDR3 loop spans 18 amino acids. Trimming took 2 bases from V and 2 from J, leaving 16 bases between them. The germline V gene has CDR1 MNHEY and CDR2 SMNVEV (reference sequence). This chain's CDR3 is CASSLLRGSRAGANVLTF. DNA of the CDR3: TGTGCCAGCAGTTTACTCCGAGGTAGCAGGGCTGGGGCCAACGTCCTGACTTTC.

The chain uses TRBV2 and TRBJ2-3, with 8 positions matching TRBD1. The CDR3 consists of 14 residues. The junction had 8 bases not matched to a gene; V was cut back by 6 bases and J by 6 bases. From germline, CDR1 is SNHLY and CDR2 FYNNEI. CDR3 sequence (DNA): TGTGCCAGCAGCAGGGACAGGTCGGAGGATACGCAGTATTTT. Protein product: CASSRDRSEDTQYF.